One and the same sample provided the 18 T cell receptor beta chains below, sequenced in a study of blood T cell repertoires in COVID-19. Method: immunoSEQ multiplex PCR; TCRdb's copy keeps in-frame clones and lacks some. The sample yields about 440,000 clones, 87% seen once. The sequenced sample was PBMCs or T cells enriched from blood (not recorded which). These TCRs come from a woman aged 18-35 years with acute COVID-19.

This chain links TRBV9 with TRBJ2-2; 11 bases fit TRBD2. Trimming at V came to 4 bases and at J to 8 bases, leaving 13 bases not matched to a gene. The germline V gene has CDR1 SGDLS and CDR2 YYNGEE. This CDR3 has 17 residues. CDR3 DNA: TGTGCCAGCAGCCCGCGCTCTAGCGGGGGGCCCAGGGGGGAGCTGTTTTTT. Encoded protein: CASSPRSSGGPRGELFF.

This clone was recorded once. The gene calls are TRBV19 and TRBJ1-5; D might be TRBD1 (6 bases). Looked up from germline, CDR1 is LNHDA and CDR2 is SQIVND (reference sequence). V was cut by 4 bases and J by 4 bases, with 11 bases left in between. This CDR3 contains 14 residues. The CDR3 DNA sequence: TGTGCCAGTAGTAAAGGGGGAGGGAATCAGCCCCAGCATTTT. Protein: CASSKGGGNQPQHF.

The chain links TRBV4-3 to TRBJ2-7; 10 positions agree with TRBD2. The germline V gene has CDR1 LGHNA and CDR2 YSLEER. The CDR3 runs 17 residues. V shed 5 bases, J shed 5 bases, and the junction held 15 bases outside the gene matches. The DNA for the CDR3 is TGCGCCAGCAGCGGCGGGCTAGCGGGGGCCTTCGGGAACGAGCAGTACTTC. It yields the protein CASSGGLAGAFGNEQYF.

The chain uses TRBV18 and TRBJ1-2; 9 bases are a match to TRBD1. CDR3 length: 15 amino acids. The ends lost 4 bases at V and 2 bases at J; junction bases unmatched: 5. Germline V CDR1 and CDR2: KGHSH, LQKENI. CDR3 bases: TGTGCCAGCTCACACCAGGACAGGGGAAACTATGGCTACACCTTC. This codes for CASSHQDRGNYGYTF. The entire variable domain, with the rest obtained from reference TRBV18 and TRBJ1-2, is as follows: NAGVMQNPRHLVRRRGQEARLRCSPMKGHSHVYWYRQLPEEGLKFMVYLQKENIIDESGMPKERFSAEFPKEGPSILRIQQVVRGDSAAYFCASSHQDRGNYGYTFGSGTRLTVV.

This rearrangement joins TRBV7-3 to TRBJ1-5; D is perhaps TRBD1 (6 bases). Germline CDR1 and CDR2: SGHTA and FQGTGA. The CDR3 sequence is 13 residues long. The V and J ends lost 5 bases and 10 bases respectively, with 15 bases between them. The CDR3 loop is CASSPNPGDPQHF. In DNA, the CDR3 is TGTGCCAGCAGCCCCAACCCAGGGGATCCCCAGCATTTT.

This CDR3 is CASRPTTGEYQPQHF. Written as DNA, the CDR3 is TGTGCCAGCAGACCAACGACAGGGGAGTATCAGCCCCAGCATTTT. The J gene is TRBJ1-5, the V gene TRBV7-2; 8 positions match TRBD1. V was pared by 6 bases and J by 5 bases, with 9 bases of the junction left unmatched. This CDR3 has 15 residues. Per germline, CDR1 SGHTA and CDR2 FQGNSA.

V and J are TRBV11-2 and TRBJ1-4; TRBD1 might be the D (5 bases). Germline V gene data show CDR1 as SGHAT and CDR2 as FQNNGV. This CDR3 has 19 amino acids. V lost 5 bases, J lost 3 bases, and 25 bases lay in between. The CDR3 reads CASSPLGGAGGIANEKLFF. CDR3 sequence (DNA): TGTGCCAGCAGCCCCCTGGGAGGGGCGGGCGGAATAGCTAATGAAAAACTGTTTTTT.

This chain connects TRBV29-1 to TRBJ1-2, with D perhaps matching TRBD1 (6 bases). Germline-derived CDR1 and CDR2 are SQVTM and ANQGSEA. V was pared by 7 bases and J by 6 bases, with 15 bases between. The CDR3 sequence is 12 residues long. In nucleotides, the CDR3 is TGCAGCGCCCGGGGACATAGCCATGGCTACACCTTC. It encodes CSARGHSHGYTF.

The V and J genes are TRBV5-3 and TRBJ2-7, with TRBD2 identical over 8 bases. TRBV5-3 has ORF status, its function being uncertain. The CDR3 spans 20 residues. J lost 3 bases, V lost 4 bases, and 24 bases had no gene match. The CDR3 is CARSRPQQRPPGLDYYEQYF. In DNA, the CDR3 is TGTGCCAGAAGCCGACCTCAACAGCGTCCCCCGGGACTAGACTACTACGAGCAGTACTTC.

This clone has just one count. The chain has TRBV7-6 and TRBJ1-2, with D unresolved. CDR1 is SGHVS, CDR2 FNYEAQ, per germline. The CDR3 totals 14 residues. V was shortened by 1 base and J by 6 bases, with 12 bases between the two germline ends. This chain's CDR3 is CASSLGPLRDGYTF. Here the CDR3 DNA reads TGTGCCAGCAGCTTAGGCCCGTTAAGAGATGGCTACACCTTC.

This clone was counted a single time. This chain connects TRBV12-3 or TRBV12-4 to TRBJ2-7, with a weak D call TRBD1 (6 bases). The V and J ends lost 7 bases and 4 bases respectively, with 14 bases between them. The CDR3 covers 13 residues. CDR3 DNA sequence: TGTGCCAGCACAGGGAGAGGGGGTTACGAGCAGTACTTC. As protein: CASTGRGGYEQYF.

This chain connects TRBV19 to TRBJ1-5; the D is unclear. Trimming took 2 bases from V and 3 from J, leaving 8 bases between them. This CDR3 has 14 amino acids. Per germline, CDR1 LNHDA and CDR2 SQIVND (reference sequence). CDR3 sequence reads: CASSISLINQPQHF. The CDR3, as DNA: TGTGCCAGTAGTATATCACTGATCAATCAGCCCCAGCATTTT.

The rearrangement joins TRBV2 to TRBJ1-1, with 9 bases aligning to TRBD1. Germline V lookup: CDR1 SNHLY, CDR2 FYNNEI. The CDR3 spans 12 residues. The trim removed 6 bases at V and 6 bases at J, leaving 2 bases unmatched. The CDR3: CASRDRGPEAFF. CDR3 nucleotide sequence: TGTGCCAGCAGGGACAGGGGTCCTGAAGCTTTCTTT. The variable domain in full, with the rest retrieved from reference TRBV2 and TRBJ1-1, is EPEVTQTPSHQVTQMGQEVILRCVPISNHLYFYWYRQILGQKVEFLVSFYNNEISEKSEIFDDQFSVERPDGSNFTLKIRSTKLEDSAMYFCASRDRGPEAFFGQGTRLTVV.

The chain carries TRBV27 and TRBJ2-1, with 7 nucleotides matching TRBD2. The V gene end was trimmed by 7 bases and the J gene end by 4 bases; junction bases not matched to a gene: 10. This CDR3 region has 15 residues. The germline CDR1 and CDR2 sequences are MNHEY and SMNVEV (reference sequence). CDR3 sequence: CASTLTSRGYNEQFF. CDR3 coding DNA: TGTGCCAGCACTCTGACTAGCCGGGGATACAATGAGCAGTTCTTC.

The chain recombines TRBV2 with TRBJ1-1; D not certain. CDR3 length equals 14 residues. V shed 6 bases and J shed 2 bases, with 13 bases lying between them. Germline V gene lookup returns CDR1 SNHLY and CDR2 FYNNEI. The CDR3 DNA is TGTGCCAGCAGCCTCTCCGGGATTAACACTGAAGCTTTCTTT. It yields the protein CASSLSGINTEAFF.

The chain is built from TRBV7-6 and TRBJ1-1, with a weak D call TRBD1 (6 bases). Trimming left V 5 bases short and J 4 bases short, with 20 bases between. The V gene's germline CDR1 is SGHVS and CDR2 FNYEAQ. This CDR3 region has 16 residues. CDR3 DNA sequence: TGTGCCAGCAGCCCGAGACAGGCCCCCAAACCCACTGAAGCTTTCTTT. Protein product: CASSPRQAPKPTEAFF.

V and J are TRBV7-8 and TRBJ1-4, with 7 bases identical to TRBD1. The V gene end was trimmed by 1 base and the J gene end by 6 bases; junction bases not matched to a gene: 2. CDR3 length equals 14 residues. The germline gives CDR1 SGHVS, CDR2 FQNEAQ. CDR3 coding DNA: TGTGCCAGCAGCTTAGACAGGGGTCATGAAAAACTGTTTTTT. Protein sequence: CASSLDRGHEKLFF.

The chain has TRBV10-3 and TRBJ1-1; D is perhaps TRBD1 (6 bases). V was pared by 2 bases and J by 1 base, with 11 bases between. This CDR3 region has 15 residues. Germline CDR1 and CDR2: ENHRY and SYGVKD. Here the CDR3 DNA reads TGTGCCATCAGTGAGGATAAAGGGGGGAACACTGAAGCTTTCTTT. It yields the protein CAISEDKGGNTEAFF.